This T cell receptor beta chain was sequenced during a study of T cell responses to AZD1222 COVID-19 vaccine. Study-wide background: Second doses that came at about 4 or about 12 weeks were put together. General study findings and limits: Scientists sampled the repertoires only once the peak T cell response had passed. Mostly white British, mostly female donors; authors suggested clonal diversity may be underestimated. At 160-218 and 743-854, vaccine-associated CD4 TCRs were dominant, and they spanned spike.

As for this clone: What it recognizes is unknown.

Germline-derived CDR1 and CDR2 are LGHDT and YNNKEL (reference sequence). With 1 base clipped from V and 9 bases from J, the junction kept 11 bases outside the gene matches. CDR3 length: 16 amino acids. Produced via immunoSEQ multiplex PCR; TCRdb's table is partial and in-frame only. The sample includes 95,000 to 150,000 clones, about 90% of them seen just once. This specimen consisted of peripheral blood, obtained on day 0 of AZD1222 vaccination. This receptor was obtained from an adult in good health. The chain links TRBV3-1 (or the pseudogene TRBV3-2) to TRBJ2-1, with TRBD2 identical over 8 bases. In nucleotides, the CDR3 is TGTGCCAGCAGCCAAGGGTGGAGCGGGAGATTTGGTGAGCAGTTCTTC. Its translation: CASSQGWSGRFGEQFF.